Listed below are T cell receptor beta chains from one sample, sequenced in a study of PD-1 blockade in classical Hodgkin lymphoma. Sequencing used immunoSEQ multiplex PCR; TCRdb keeps in-frame clones, though not all of them. The table records under 130,000 clones, around 90% of them present only once. The sequenced sample was peripheral blood mononuclear cells (PBMCs), obtained before the fourth cycle of nivolumab. Receptors originate from a human donor with classical Hodgkin lymphoma. CDR3s include the opening cysteine and the closing phenylalanine or tryptophan. Each record gives: V gene, J gene, clone size, D gene, CDR3 DNA, CDR3 protein. The D gene is left open where the match is weak. Where a row states a size, it is once, few, many or the class of an expanded clone; other rows omit it.

V gene: TRBV6-5; J gene: TRBJ2-7; clone size: NA; D gene: NA; CDR3 DNA: TGTGCCAGCAGTGACCAATTACTAGCCTCCGAGCAGTACTTC; CDR3 protein: CASSDQLLASEQYF
V gene: TRBV6-1; J gene: TRBJ2-7; clone size: NA; D gene: NA; CDR3 DNA: TGTGCCAGCAGTGAATTGGTGGGTAAGCAGTACTTC; CDR3 protein: CASSELVGKQYF
V gene: TRBV7-9; J gene: TRBJ1-1; clone size: NA; D gene: NA; CDR3 DNA: TGTGCCAGCAGCTTACAGTTAGAGAACACTGAAGCTTTCTTT; CDR3 protein: CASSLQLENTEAFF
V gene: TRBV18; J gene: TRBJ1-1; clone size: once; D gene: NA; CDR3 DNA: TGTGCCAGCTCACCACGTCCGGGGACTGAAGCTTTCTTT; CDR3 protein: CASSPRPGTEAFF
V gene: TRBV2; J gene: TRBJ2-1; clone size: few; D gene: NA; CDR3 DNA: TGTGCCAGCAGTGTAGGGGGGAGCTCCTACAATGAGCAGTTCTTC; CDR3 protein: CASSVGGSSYNEQFF
V gene: TRBV14; J gene: TRBJ1-2; clone size: NA; D gene: TRBD1; CDR3 DNA: TGTGCCAGCAGCCCGAACCTAGGACAGGGGGCCGGCGACTATGGCTACACCTTC; CDR3 protein: CASSPNLGQGAGDYGYTF
V gene: TRBV30; J gene: TRBJ2-1; clone size: NA; D gene: TRBD1; CDR3 DNA: TGTGCGCGGGCGCCGGGACAGGGGTCGAATGAGCAGTTCTTC; CDR3 protein: CARAPGQGSNEQFF
V gene: TRBV5-8; J gene: TRBJ2-5; clone size: NA; D gene: TRBD2; CDR3 DNA: TGTGCCAGCAGCTTGGAACCTAGCGGGAGTCTGGAGACCCAGTACTTC; CDR3 protein: CASSLEPSGSLETQYF
V gene: TRBV28; J gene: TRBJ2-1; clone size: NA; D gene: NA; CDR3 DNA: TGTGCCAGCACCCCGGACTGGGATGGGGACAATGAGCAGTTCTTC; CDR3 protein: CASTPDWDGDNEQFF
V gene: TRBV6-6; J gene: TRBJ1-1; clone size: NA; D gene: NA; CDR3 DNA: TGTGCCAGCACCTCGGACACTGAAGCTTTCTTT; CDR3 protein: CASTSDTEAFF
V gene: TRBV6-5; J gene: TRBJ2-7; clone size: NA; D gene: TRBD1; CDR3 DNA: TGTGCCAGCAGTCCACGACAGGGGACCACCTACGAGCAGTACTTC; CDR3 protein: CASSPRQGTTYEQYF
V gene: TRBV5-8; J gene: TRBJ2-1; clone size: NA; D gene: NA; CDR3 DNA: TGTGCCAGCAGCTACGCGGGGACTCCTGAGGGGTACAATGAGCAGTTCTTC; CDR3 protein: CASSYAGTPEGYNEQFF
V gene: TRBV4-1; J gene: TRBJ2-5; clone size: NA; D gene: NA; CDR3 DNA: TGCGCCAGCAGCCAACCTCGGGGGTTAGGAGAGACCCAGTACTTC; CDR3 protein: CASSQPRGLGETQYF
V gene: TRBV2; J gene: TRBJ2-7; clone size: NA; D gene: NA; CDR3 DNA: TGTGCCAGCAGTCCGGGGGACGGGACAGATATCTACGAGCAGTACTTC; CDR3 protein: CASSPGDGTDIYEQYF
V gene: TRBV5-1; J gene: TRBJ2-3; clone size: NA; D gene: NA; CDR3 DNA: TGCGCCAGCAGGAGGGACCTCACAGATACGCAGTATTTT; CDR3 protein: CASRRDLTDTQYF
V gene: TRBV2; J gene: TRBJ1-2; clone size: few; D gene: NA; CDR3 DNA: TGTGCCAGCAGTGTTAGGCCGGGGGATGGCTACACCTTC; CDR3 protein: CASSVRPGDGYTF
V gene: TRBV5-4; J gene: TRBJ1-3; clone size: NA; D gene: NA; CDR3 DNA: TGTGCCAGCAGCAGTAGGGGCCTCTCTGGAAACACCATATATTTT; CDR3 protein: CASSSRGLSGNTIYF
V gene: TRBV25-1; J gene: TRBJ1-3; clone size: NA; D gene: TRBD1; CDR3 DNA: TGTGCCAGCAGTGAGGGACAGCCTGGAAACACCATATATTTT; CDR3 protein: CASSEGQPGNTIYF
V gene: TRBV18; J gene: TRBJ2-3; clone size: NA; D gene: NA; CDR3 DNA: TGTGCCAGCTCACGTCAGGGGATCATCACAGATACGCAGTATTTT; CDR3 protein: CASSRQGIITDTQYF
V gene: TRBV5-6; J gene: TRBJ2-2; clone size: NA; D gene: NA; CDR3 DNA: TGTGCCAGCAGCTTGTTCGAAGGCGGGGAGCTGTTTTTT; CDR3 protein: CASSLFEGGELFF
V gene: TRBV7-2; J gene: TRBJ1-4; clone size: few; D gene: NA; CDR3 DNA: TGTGCCAGCAGCTTAGAAGGGTTAGGCTATGAAAAACTGTTTTTT; CDR3 protein: CASSLEGLGYEKLFF
V gene: TRBV5-1; J gene: TRBJ2-1; clone size: NA; D gene: NA; CDR3 DNA: TGCGCCAGCAGCAACAGGAGGTCTAATCGTGATGAGCAGTTCTTC; CDR3 protein: CASSNRRSNRDEQFF
V gene: TRBV27; J gene: TRBJ2-7; clone size: NA; D gene: TRBD2; CDR3 DNA: TGTGCCAGCAGTTCTAGCGGGGGGTACGAGCAGTACTTC; CDR3 protein: CASSSSGGYEQYF
V gene: TRBV27; J gene: TRBJ1-3; clone size: NA; D gene: NA; CDR3 DNA: TGTGCCAGCAGTTTGGCCGGGGGTCTGGGAAACACCATATATTTT; CDR3 protein: CASSLAGGLGNTIYF
V gene: TRBV10-1; J gene: TRBJ2-1; clone size: NA; D gene: TRBD1; CDR3 DNA: TGCGCCAGCAGAGCCGGGACAGGAGCCTACAATGAGCAGTTCTTC; CDR3 protein: CASRAGTGAYNEQFF
V gene: TRBV4-1; J gene: TRBJ1-4; clone size: NA; D gene: TRBD1; CDR3 DNA: TGCGCCAGCAGCCAGGCTTCAGGGGGGCGAGGTGAAAAACTGTTTTTT; CDR3 protein: CASSQASGGRGEKLFF
V gene: TRBV6-5; J gene: TRBJ1-1; clone size: NA; D gene: NA; CDR3 DNA: TGTGCCAGCAGAAAACCGGGAGTCGCCGCTGAAGCTTTCTTT; CDR3 protein: CASRKPGVAAEAFF
V gene: TRBV7-9; J gene: TRBJ2-5; clone size: NA; D gene: NA; CDR3 DNA: TGTGCCAGCAGCTTCGCTGGAGAGACCCAGTACTTC; CDR3 protein: CASSFAGETQYF
V gene: TRBV5-1; J gene: TRBJ2-5; clone size: NA; D gene: TRBD2; CDR3 DNA: TGCGCCAGCAACTCGGGACGGGGGGAATACCACCCACTAACTCTCTACCAAGAGACCCAGTACTTC; CDR3 protein: CASNSGRGEYHPLTLYQETQYF
V gene: TRBV19; J gene: TRBJ1-1; clone size: once; D gene: TRBD1; CDR3 DNA: TGTGCCAGTAGTAGGACAGGGGGTCGGAGCACTGAAGCTTTCTTT; CDR3 protein: CASSRTGGRSTEAFF
V gene: TRBV5-1; J gene: TRBJ2-7; clone size: once; D gene: NA; CDR3 DNA: TGCGCCAGCAGCTTGAGGCAGGGGGGTACCTACGAGCAGTACTTC; CDR3 protein: CASSLRQGGTYEQYF
V gene: TRBV7-6; J gene: TRBJ2-4; clone size: once; D gene: TRBD2; CDR3 DNA: TGTGCCAGCAGCTTAGGGCTAGCGGGAGGCATTCAGTACTTC; CDR3 protein: CASSLGLAGGIQYF
V gene: TRBV25-1; J gene: TRBJ2-5; clone size: few; D gene: NA; CDR3 DNA: TGTGCCAGCAGTGATCCCCGAAATCATCAGGGTTTTCGGGAGACCCAGTACTTC; CDR3 protein: CASSDPRNHQGFRETQYF
V gene: TRBV6-5; J gene: TRBJ2-1; clone size: NA; D gene: NA; CDR3 DNA: TGTGCCAGCAACTCCCTTATGGGGTACAATGAGCAGTTCTTC; CDR3 protein: CASNSLMGYNEQFF
V gene: TRBV5-1; J gene: TRBJ2-1; clone size: once; D gene: TRBD2; CDR3 DNA: TGCGCCAGCAGTCTGGCACTTACTAGCGGAGGTTCCTACAATGAGCAGTTCTTC; CDR3 protein: CASSLALTSGGSYNEQFF
V gene: TRBV28; J gene: TRBJ1-3; clone size: NA; D gene: NA; CDR3 DNA: TGTGCCAGCACAACATCCAGGGGTAACACCATATATTTT; CDR3 protein: CASTTSRGNTIYF
V gene: TRBV19; J gene: TRBJ2-5; clone size: NA; D gene: NA; CDR3 DNA: TGTGCCAGTAGAGGACAGACCCAAGAGACCCAGTACTTC; CDR3 protein: CASRGQTQETQYF
V gene: TRBV15; J gene: TRBJ2-1; clone size: NA; D gene: TRBD2; CDR3 DNA: TGTGCCACCAGCAGAGACCACATAGCGGGACCTTCCTACAATGAGCAGTTCTTC; CDR3 protein: CATSRDHIAGPSYNEQFF
V gene: TRBV7-9; J gene: TRBJ1-4; clone size: NA; D gene: NA; CDR3 DNA: TGTGCCAGCAGCTTAGCGGAGAGCGGGGAAAAACTGTTTTTT; CDR3 protein: CASSLAESGEKLFF
V gene: TRBV6-5; J gene: TRBJ1-3; clone size: NA; D gene: NA; CDR3 DNA: TGTGCCAGCAGTTTGTCGGTCTCTGGAAACACCATATATTTT; CDR3 protein: CASSLSVSGNTIYF
V gene: TRBV5-1; J gene: TRBJ2-2; clone size: NA; D gene: NA; CDR3 DNA: TGCGCCAGCAACCCCGAATGGGGGGAGCTGTTTTTT; CDR3 protein: CASNPEWGELFF
V gene: TRBV14; J gene: TRBJ2-7; clone size: NA; D gene: NA; CDR3 DNA: TGTGCCAGCAGCGGAGACTTGATAGGCGAGCAGTACTTC; CDR3 protein: CASSGDLIGEQYF
V gene: TRBV28; J gene: TRBJ1-2; clone size: NA; D gene: TRBD1; CDR3 DNA: TGTGCCAGCAGTTCCTCCTATGGACAGGAAGACTATGGCTACACCTTC; CDR3 protein: CASSSSYGQEDYGYTF
V gene: TRBV5-8; J gene: TRBJ1-1; clone size: NA; D gene: TRBD1; CDR3 DNA: TGTGCCAGCAGCTGGACAGGGGGCCGGAGCACTGAAGCTTTCTTT; CDR3 protein: CASSWTGGRSTEAFF
V gene: TRBV30; J gene: TRBJ1-2; clone size: once; D gene: NA; CDR3 DNA: TGTGCTCGGTCCAGACAGACCTATGGCTACACCTTC; CDR3 protein: CARSRQTYGYTF
V gene: TRBV28; J gene: TRBJ2-1; clone size: NA; D gene: TRBD2; CDR3 DNA: TGTGCCAGCAGTTCGGCCCATTTCGCGGGAGGTTACTACAATGAGCAGTTCTTC; CDR3 protein: CASSSAHFAGGYYNEQFF
V gene: TRBV4-3; J gene: TRBJ2-3; clone size: NA; D gene: TRBD2; CDR3 DNA: TGCGCCAGCAGCCAAGGTAGCGGGACATCACCTAGCACAGATACGCAGTATTTT; CDR3 protein: CASSQGSGTSPSTDTQYF
V gene: TRBV6-1; J gene: TRBJ2-2; clone size: NA; D gene: NA; CDR3 DNA: TGTGCCAGCAGTGAAGGTTCAGGGGGGACCGGGGAGCTGTTTTTT; CDR3 protein: CASSEGSGGTGELFF
V gene: TRBV2; J gene: TRBJ2-5; clone size: NA; D gene: TRBD2; CDR3 DNA: TGTGCCAGCAGTGAACAGGCGGGAGTGGGCCAAGAGACCCAGTACTTC; CDR3 protein: CASSEQAGVGQETQYF
V gene: TRBV5-4; J gene: TRBJ2-7; clone size: NA; D gene: TRBD2; CDR3 DNA: TGTGCCAGCAGCTCCCCGACTAGCGGCGAGCAGTACTTC; CDR3 protein: CASSSPTSGEQYF
V gene: TRBV7-9; J gene: TRBJ2-4; clone size: NA; D gene: TRBD1; CDR3 DNA: TGTGCCAGCAGCACCGGGACAGGATCGAACATTCAGTACTTC; CDR3 protein: CASSTGTGSNIQYF
V gene: TRBV2; J gene: TRBJ2-1; clone size: few; D gene: TRBD2; CDR3 DNA: TGTGCCAGCAGTGAGGGGGGGGTCGCAAATGAGGAGCAGTTCTTC; CDR3 protein: CASSEGGVANEEQFF
V gene: TRBV11-3; J gene: TRBJ2-1; clone size: NA; D gene: TRBD2; CDR3 DNA: TGTGCCAGCAGCTTCGGAAGCGGGAGGAGTTCCTACAATGAGCAGTTCTTC; CDR3 protein: CASSFGSGRSSYNEQFF
V gene: TRBV30; J gene: TRBJ2-5; clone size: NA; D gene: TRBD2; CDR3 DNA: TGTGCCTGGAGTGTAGGCGGGAGAGTGACCCAGTACTTC; CDR3 protein: CAWSVGGRVTQYF
V gene: TRBV10-1; J gene: TRBJ2-6; clone size: NA; D gene: TRBD1; CDR3 DNA: TGCGCCAGCAGTGAGTCGAGTGAGGACAGGGGCTCTGGGGCCAACGTCCTGACTTTC; CDR3 protein: CASSESSEDRGSGANVLTF